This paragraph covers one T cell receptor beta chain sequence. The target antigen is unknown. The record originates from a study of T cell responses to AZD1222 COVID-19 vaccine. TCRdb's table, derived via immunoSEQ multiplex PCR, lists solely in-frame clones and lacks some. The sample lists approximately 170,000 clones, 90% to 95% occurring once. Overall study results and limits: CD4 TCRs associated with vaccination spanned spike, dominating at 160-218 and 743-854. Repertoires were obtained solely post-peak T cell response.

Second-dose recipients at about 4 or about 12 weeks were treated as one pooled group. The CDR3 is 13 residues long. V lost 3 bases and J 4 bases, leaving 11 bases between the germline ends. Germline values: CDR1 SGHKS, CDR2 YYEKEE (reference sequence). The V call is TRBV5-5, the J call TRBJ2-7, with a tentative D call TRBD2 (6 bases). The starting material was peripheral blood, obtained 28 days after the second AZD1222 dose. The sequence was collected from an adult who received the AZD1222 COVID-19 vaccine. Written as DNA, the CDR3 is TGTGCCAGCAGCTCCCCTGGGAGGTACGAGCAGTACTTC. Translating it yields CASSSPGRYEQYF.